Below are 5 T cell receptor beta chains sequenced from a single sample in a study of blood T cells in healthy people across ages. A sample-barcoded 5' primer and a J-beta primer mix were used in a second PCR of roughly 7 to 11 cycles. MiXCR, applied by TCRdb to the 5' RACE reads, yields one record per CDR3 protein. The sample lists 760,000 or so distinct CDR3 sequences; approximately 25% were seen once. The data were also submitted as part of a second study, on T cells of mothers and their children.

Sample: blood. The receptors stem from a boy between 10 and 17 years old in good health.

The rearrangement uses TRBV4-1 and TRBJ2-4; D gene uncertain. CDR3 length: 16 residues. The V end lost 0 bases, the J end lost 0 bases, and 9 bases lay between the germline ends. Germline loops: CDR1 MGHRA, CDR2 YSYEKL. CDR3 loop: CASSQEGLIAKNIQYF. In DNA, the CDR3 is TGCGCCAGCAGCCAAGAGGGGTTAATAGCCAAAAACATTCAGTACTTC.

V is TRBV28 and J is TRBJ1-2; the D is unclear. The germline V gene has CDR1 MDHEN and CDR2 SYDVKM. The CDR3 contains 14 residues. V was clipped by 3 bases and J by 0 bases, with 8 bases between them. DNA of the CDR3: TGTGCCAGCAGTTTTCAGTACGCTAACTATGGCTACACCTTC. Protein sequence: CASSFQYANYGYTF.

The chain joins TRBV6-4 to TRBJ2-1, with a tentative D call TRBD2 (5 bases). Germline CDR1 is MRHNA and CDR2 is SNTAGT. The CDR3 length is 16 residues. The V end lost 6 bases, the J end lost 2 bases, and 17 bases lay between the germline ends. The CDR3 here is CASRGRTRCPYNEQFF. The CDR3 DNA follows: TGTGCCAGCAGGGGCAGGACTCGTTGTCCCTACAATGAGCAGTTCTTC.

This chain uses TRBV19 with TRBJ2-5; TRBD2 aligns across 9 bases. Germline CDR1 and CDR2: LNHDA and SQIVND (reference sequence). CDR3 length: 15 amino acids. Unmatched junction bases numbered 10, after V lost 4 bases and J lost 7 bases. CDR3 in amino acids: CASSSRTSVSRTQYF. The CDR3 DNA reads TGTGCCAGTAGTAGTCGGACTAGCGTCTCTAGGACCCAGTACTTC.

This clonotype was detected ten times or more. The chain recombines TRBV29-1 with TRBJ1-1, with D unclear. With 6 bases removed from V and 0 bases from J, the gap between germline ends came to 11 bases. There are 13 residues in the CDR3. Germline assignment: CDR1 SQVTM and CDR2 ANQGSEA. The CDR3 DNA is TGCAGCGTGCAGCTGGGGTTGAACACTGAAGCTTTCTTT. This gives the protein CSVQLGLNTEAFF.